Here is one T cell receptor (beta chain) with its context. This specimen comes from a study of shared clonotypes between healthy human individuals. Study overall: The composition of the donors was two women and a few men aged 18 to 49.

CDR1 and CDR2 from the germline V gene are SGHRS and YFSETQ. V lost 4 bases and J 4 bases, leaving 13 bases between the germline ends. This CDR3 comprises 14 residues. The authors split each subset's genomic DNA evenly across several immunoSEQ plates. The table came from immunoSEQ multiplex PCR; TCRdb's copy has only in-frame clones and leaves some out. The sample records a few million clones, approximately 94% being singletons. The chain joins TRBV5-1 to TRBJ2-3; D is tentatively TRBD1 or TRBD2 (5 bases each). This receptor was taken from a man aged 18 to 29 in good health. Sequenced material: naive CD4+ T cells sorted from blood. Stated subset: CD45RA+ positively selected. CDR3 coding DNA: TGCGCCAGCAGCGTCACCCCGGGGCCAGATACGCAGTATTTT. Translation: CASSVTPGPDTQYF.